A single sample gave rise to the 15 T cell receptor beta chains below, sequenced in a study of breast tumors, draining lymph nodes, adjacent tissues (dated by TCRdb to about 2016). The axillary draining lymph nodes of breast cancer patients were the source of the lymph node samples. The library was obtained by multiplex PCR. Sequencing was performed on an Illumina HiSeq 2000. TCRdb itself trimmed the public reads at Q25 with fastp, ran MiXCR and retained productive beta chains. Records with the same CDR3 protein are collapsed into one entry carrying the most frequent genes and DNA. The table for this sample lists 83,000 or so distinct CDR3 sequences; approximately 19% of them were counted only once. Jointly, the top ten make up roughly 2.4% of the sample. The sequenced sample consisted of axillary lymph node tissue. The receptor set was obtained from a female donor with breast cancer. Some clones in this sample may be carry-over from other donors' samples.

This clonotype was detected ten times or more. The CDR3 sequence is CATSQGADEQYF. The CDR3 DNA reads as TGTGCCACCAGTCAGGGGGCAGACGAGCAGTACTTC. The rearrangement uses TRBV24-1 and TRBJ2-7; TRBD1 matches 8 bases. V was clipped by 6 bases and J by 5 bases; unmatched bases: 2. This CDR3 contains 12 residues. Germline CDR1 and CDR2: KGHDR and SFDVKD.

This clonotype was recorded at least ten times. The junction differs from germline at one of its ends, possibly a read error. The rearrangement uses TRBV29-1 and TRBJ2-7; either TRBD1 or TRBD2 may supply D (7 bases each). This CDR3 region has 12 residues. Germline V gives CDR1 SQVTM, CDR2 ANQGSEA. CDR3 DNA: TGCAGCGTTGGAGGGCTGCAGGGGGGGAAACTCTTC. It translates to CSVGGLQGGKLF.

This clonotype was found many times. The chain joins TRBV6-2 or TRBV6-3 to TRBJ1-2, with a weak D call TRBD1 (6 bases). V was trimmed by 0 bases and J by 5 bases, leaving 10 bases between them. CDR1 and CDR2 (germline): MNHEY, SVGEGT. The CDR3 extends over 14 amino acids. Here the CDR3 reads CASSYSTGRYGYTF. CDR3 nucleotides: TGTGCCAGCAGTTACTCAACAGGGCGGTATGGCTACACCTTC.

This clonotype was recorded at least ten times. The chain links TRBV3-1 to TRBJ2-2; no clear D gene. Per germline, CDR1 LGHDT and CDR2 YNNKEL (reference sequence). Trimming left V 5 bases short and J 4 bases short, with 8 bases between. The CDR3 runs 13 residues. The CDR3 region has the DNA TGTGCCAGCAGCAAACGAACCACCGGGGAGCTGTTTTTT. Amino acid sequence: CASSKRTTGELFF. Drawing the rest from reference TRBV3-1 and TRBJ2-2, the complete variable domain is DTAVSQTPKYLVTQMGNDKSIKCEQNLGHDTMYWYKQDSKKFLKIMFSYNNKELIINETVPNRFSPKSPDKAHLNLHINSLELGDSAVYFCASSKRTTGELFFGEGSRLTVL.

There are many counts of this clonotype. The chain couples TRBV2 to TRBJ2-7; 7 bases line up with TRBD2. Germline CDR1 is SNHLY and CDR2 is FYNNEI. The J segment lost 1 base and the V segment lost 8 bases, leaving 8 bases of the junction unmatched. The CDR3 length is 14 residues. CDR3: CASGVERDSYEQYF. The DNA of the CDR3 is TGTGCCAGCGGGGTGGAGCGGGATTCCTACGAGCAGTACTTC.

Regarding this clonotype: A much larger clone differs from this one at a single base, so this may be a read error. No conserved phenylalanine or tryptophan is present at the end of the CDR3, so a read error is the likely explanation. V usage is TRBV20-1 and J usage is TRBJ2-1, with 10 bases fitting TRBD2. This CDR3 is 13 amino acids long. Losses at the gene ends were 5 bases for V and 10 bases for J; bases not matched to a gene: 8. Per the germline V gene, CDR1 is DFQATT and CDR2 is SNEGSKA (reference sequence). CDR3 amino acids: CSAPAGGRGEQFL. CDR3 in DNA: TGCAGTGCTCCAGCGGGAGGGCGGGGAGAGCAGTTCCTC.

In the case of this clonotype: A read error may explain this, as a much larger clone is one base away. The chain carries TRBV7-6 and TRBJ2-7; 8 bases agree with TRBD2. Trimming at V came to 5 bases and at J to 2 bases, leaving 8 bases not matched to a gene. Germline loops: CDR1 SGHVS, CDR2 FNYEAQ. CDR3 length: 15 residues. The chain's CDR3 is CASSPVAGHTYEQYF. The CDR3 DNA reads TGTGCCAGCAGCCCCGTAGCGGGACATACCTACGAGCAGTACTTC. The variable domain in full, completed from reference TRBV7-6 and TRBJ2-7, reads GAGVSQSPRYKVTKRGQDVALRCDPISGHVSLYWYRQALGQGPEFLTYFNYEAQQDKSGLPNDRFSAERPEGSISTLTIQRTEQRDSAMYRCASSPVAGHTYEQYFGPGTRLTVT.

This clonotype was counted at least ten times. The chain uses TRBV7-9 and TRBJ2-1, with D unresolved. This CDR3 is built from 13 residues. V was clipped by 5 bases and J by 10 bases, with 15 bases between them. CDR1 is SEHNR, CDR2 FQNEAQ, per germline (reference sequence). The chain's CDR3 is CASSPLNSGEQFF. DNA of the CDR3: TGTGCCAGCAGCCCGCTGAATTCTGGGGAGCAGTTCTTC.

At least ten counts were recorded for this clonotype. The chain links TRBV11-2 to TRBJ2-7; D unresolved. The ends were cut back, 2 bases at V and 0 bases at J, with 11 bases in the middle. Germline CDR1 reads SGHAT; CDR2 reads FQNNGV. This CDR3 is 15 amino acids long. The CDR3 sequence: CASSLSDVSSYEQYF. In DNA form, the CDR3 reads TGTGCCAGCAGCTTATCTGACGTGAGCTCCTACGAGCAGTACTTC.

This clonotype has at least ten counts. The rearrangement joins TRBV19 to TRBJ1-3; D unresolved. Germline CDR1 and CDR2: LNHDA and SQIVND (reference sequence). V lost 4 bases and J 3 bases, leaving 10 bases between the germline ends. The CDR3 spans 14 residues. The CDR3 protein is CASSTTSIGNTIYF. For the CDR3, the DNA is TGTGCCAGTAGTACCACAAGTATTGGAAACACCATATATTTT.

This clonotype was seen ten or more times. In DNA form, the CDR3 reads TGTGCCAGCATCAATTGGGGGGACAGGTCCTCCTACGAGCAGTACTTC. Protein: CASINWGDRSSYEQYF. V gene TRBV11-2 combines with J gene TRBJ2-7, with 8 bases fitting TRBD1. The V segment lost 7 bases and the J segment 0 bases; nucleotides outside the gene matches: 11. Germline assignment: CDR1 SGHAT and CDR2 FQNNGV. The CDR3 has 16 amino acids.

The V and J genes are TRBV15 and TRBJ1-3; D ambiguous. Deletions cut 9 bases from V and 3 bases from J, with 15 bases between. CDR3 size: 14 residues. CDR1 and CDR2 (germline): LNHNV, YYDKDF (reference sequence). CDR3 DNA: TGTGCCACAAGCGAGGGTTTTGGTGGAAACACCATATATTTT. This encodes CATSEGFGGNTIYF.

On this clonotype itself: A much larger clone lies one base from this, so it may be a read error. This CDR3 reads CSSILYSNQPQHF. The CDR3 nucleotides read TGTTCCAGCATCCTATATAGCAATCAGCCCCAGCATTTT. The chain links TRBV27 to TRBJ1-5; D unresolved. The CDR3 covers 13 residues. Germline CDR1 MNHEY, CDR2 SMNVEV (reference sequence).

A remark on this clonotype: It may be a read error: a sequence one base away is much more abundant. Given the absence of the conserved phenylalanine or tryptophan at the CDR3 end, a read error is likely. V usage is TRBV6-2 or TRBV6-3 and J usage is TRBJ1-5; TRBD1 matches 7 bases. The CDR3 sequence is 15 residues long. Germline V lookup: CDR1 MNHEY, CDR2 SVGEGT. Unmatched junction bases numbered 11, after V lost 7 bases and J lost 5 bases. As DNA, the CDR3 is TGTGCCAGCAAGGCGGGACAGATGAATTATCAGCCCCAGCATTCT. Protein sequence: CASKAGQMNYQPQHS.

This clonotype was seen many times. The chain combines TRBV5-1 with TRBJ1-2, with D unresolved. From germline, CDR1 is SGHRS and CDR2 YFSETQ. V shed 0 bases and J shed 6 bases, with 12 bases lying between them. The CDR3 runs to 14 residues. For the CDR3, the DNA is TGCGCCAGCAGCTTGGTACGCCCCCCGGATGGCTACACCTTC. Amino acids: CASSLVRPPDGYTF.